Below, 14 T cell receptor beta chains from the same sample are listed, as sequenced in a study of T cells in Graves' hyperthyroidism and ophthalmopathy. Amplified regions were TCR beta CDR3 sequences from RNA transcripts. The TCR CDR3 was amplified in a first-round RT-PCR using the HTBI primer set. One entry per CDR3 protein results from TCRdb running MiXCR on the multiplex PCR reads. The sample has about half a million distinct CDR3 sequences; 20% are singletons. Sequenced input: blood. Receptors originate from a man aged 18 to 35 with Graves' hyperthyroidism.

This clonotype was recorded many times. The rearrangement uses TRBV5-1 and TRBJ1-1; D unresolved. Germline CDR1 SGHRS, CDR2 YFSETQ. V was clipped by 4 bases and J by 4 bases, with 17 bases between them. This CDR3 spans 15 amino acids. The CDR3 nucleotides are TGCGCCAGCAGCGATATCCCAGGAAAGGGCACTGAAGCTTTCTTT. Translating gives CASSDIPGKGTEAFF.

The gene calls are TRBV6-1 and TRBJ2-7; the D is unclear. Germline V gene lookup returns CDR1 MNHNS and CDR2 SASEGT. This CDR3 is built from 14 residues. Between the trimmed V and J ends, which lost 6 bases and 4 bases, there was a span of 16 bases. The CDR3 nucleotides are TGTGCCAGCAGGATACCGACGGATGTATACGAGCAGTACTTC. As protein: CASRIPTDVYEQYF.

At least ten counts were recorded for this clonotype. The V and J genes are TRBV30 and TRBJ1-5; TRBD1 might be the D (5 bases). The CDR3 covers 14 residues. The V end was cut by 0 bases, the J end by 6 bases, with 12 bases between. The germline CDR1 and CDR2 sequences are GTSNPN and SVGIG (reference sequence). This CDR3 reads CAWSVGQGSQPQHF. The DNA for the CDR3 is TGTGCCTGGAGTGTTGGGCAGGGAAGTCAGCCCCAGCATTTT.

Of note for this clonotype: With a much larger clone just one base away, this may be a read error. Likely a read error: the CDR3 ends without its conserved phenylalanine or tryptophan. V gene TRBV27 combines with J gene TRBJ2-6, with D possibly matching TRBD1 (6 bases). This CDR3 is built from 15 residues. Per the germline V gene, CDR1 is MNHEY and CDR2 is SMNVEV (reference sequence). V was trimmed by 5 bases and J by 2 bases, leaving 10 bases between them. In DNA form, the CDR3 reads TGTGCCAGCAGTGAAACAGGGACTGGGGCCAACGTCCTGACTTCC. It yields the protein CASSETGTGANVLTS.

This clonotype has ten or more counts. In DNA, the CDR3 is TGCAGTGCTAGGTCGGGGATATCCTATGGCTACACCTTC. This gives the protein CSARSGISYGYTF. This sequence joins TRBV20-1 and TRBJ1-2; D gene ambiguous. The CDR3 totals 13 residues. V was pared by 3 bases and J by 4 bases, with 12 bases between. CDR1 and CDR2 (germline): DFQATT, SNEGSKA (reference sequence).

The sample holds many counts of this clonotype. J is TRBJ1-5 and V is TRBV6-1; 7 bases fit TRBD1. Losses at the gene ends were 6 bases for V and 5 bases for J; bases not matched to a gene: 16. The germline CDR1 and CDR2 sequences are MNHNS and SASEGT. The CDR3 is 17 amino acids. The CDR3 loop is CASRARRTGGSYQPQHF. CDR3 nucleotide sequence: TGTGCCAGCAGGGCCCGTCGGACAGGAGGTTCTTATCAGCCCCAGCATTTT.

This clonotype turned up a few times. The chain has TRBV13 and TRBJ2-7; D not resolved. V was trimmed by 5 bases and J by 0 bases, leaving 8 bases between them. This CDR3 comprises 13 residues. Germline values: CDR1 PRHDT, CDR2 FYEKMQ (reference sequence). The CDR3 DNA sequence: TGTGCCAGCAGCCCTCCCACCTCCTACGAGCAGTACTTC. This sequence encodes CASSPPTSYEQYF.

This clonotype was counted ten times or more. The chain's CDR3 is CASSQFQEERETQYF. The CDR3 DNA is TGTGCCAGCAGCCAATTTCAGGAGGAGCGAGAGACCCAGTACTTC. The chain has TRBV3-1 and TRBJ2-5, with D tentatively TRBD2 (5 bases). The germline V gene has CDR1 LGHDT and CDR2 YNNKEL (reference sequence). CDR3 length equals 15 residues. The V gene lost 2 bases and the J gene lost 4 bases, with 14 bases spanning the gap.

This clonotype was counted many times. The chain carries TRBV6-5 and TRBJ2-5; TRBD1 or TRBD2 may be the D gene (5 bases each). The CDR3 contains 15 residues. Germline CDR1 MNHEY, CDR2 SVGAGI. V lost 5 bases, J lost 5 bases, and 18 bases lay in between. The DNA of the CDR3 is TGTGCCAGCAGTACGTGGGGGTTTTCCCAGGAGACCCAGTACTTC. It encodes CASSTWGFSQETQYF.

This clonotype was observed at least ten times. One end of the junction is discordant with germline, which a read error may explain. The chain combines TRBV20-1 with TRBJ2-5; D gene ambiguous. The germline V gene has CDR1 DFQATT and CDR2 SNEGSKA (reference sequence). The CDR3 totals 12 residues. The CDR3, as DNA: TGCAGTGCCGTTGGAATGAGAGAGGCCCAGTACTTC. Protein sequence: CSAVGMREAQYF.

The V and J genes are TRBV15 and TRBJ2-2; 10 bases line up with TRBD1. The V and J ends lost 8 bases and 6 bases, in that order; junction bases with no gene match: 6. This CDR3 region has 14 residues. Germline-derived CDR1 and CDR2 are LNHNV and YYDKDF (reference sequence). This CDR3 reads CATGTGDRAGELFF. The DNA for the CDR3 is TGTGCCACCGGGACAGGGGATCGAGCCGGGGAGCTGTTTTTT.

The chain combines TRBV2 with TRBJ1-1, with 9 positions matching TRBD1. After removal of 6 bases from V and 1 base from J, the junction contained 9 bases not matched to a gene. Germline loops: CDR1 SNHLY, CDR2 FYNNEI. The CDR3 runs to 16 residues. In DNA form, the CDR3 reads TGTGCCAGCAGCCTCTCGACAGGGGGGCCGAACACTGAAGCTTTCTTT. This encodes CASSLSTGGPNTEAFF.

The chain is built from TRBV28 and TRBJ2-5, with 9 bases identical to TRBD2. Germline CDR1 is MDHEN and CDR2 is SYDVKM. V lost 5 bases, J lost 5 bases, and 9 bases stayed unmatched. There are 15 residues in the CDR3. The CDR3 sequence: CASSPLAGTGETQYF. In nucleotides, the CDR3 is TGTGCCAGCAGTCCTCTAGCGGGAACGGGGGAGACCCAGTACTTC.

In the case of this clonotype: A clone one base away is much larger, so this may be a read error. The chain links TRBV7-8 to TRBJ1-1, with D hard to call. CDR3 length: 15 amino acids. CDR1 SGHVS and CDR2 FQNEAQ come from the germline V gene. The CDR3 DNA sequence: TGTGCCAGCAGCTTAGGAAGGGCGGGGAACGCTGAAGCTTTCTTT. Encoded protein: CASSLGRAGNAEAFF.